This T cell receptor beta chain was observed in a study of T cell repertoires in cytomegalovirus infection. Across the study: CMV epitopes used comprised recently identified HLA-C-restricted ones and well-studied HLA-B-restricted ones. Based on public TCR beta signatures, there were indications of CMV infection and of a matching HLA type.

Study observations and caveats: HLA-C-restricted, CMV-specific TCR beta clonotypes were dominant ex vivo. Cumulated frequencies of public TCR beta families served to identify carriers of CMV plus the relevant HLA.

Via MiXCR, TCRdb re-called the reads, giving one row per CDR3 protein. This table holds a few hundred thousand distinct CDR3 sequences, 22% found once. This clonotype showed up many times. Its antigen is not known. Per the germline V gene, CDR1 is SGHTA and CDR2 is FQGNSA. The CDR3 runs 14 residues. Trimming removed 4 bases from V and 1 base from J, with 9 bases in between. Source: cultured PBMCs, taken from culture after CMV antigen stimulation. The chain links TRBV7-2 to TRBJ2-3, with D hard to call. The origin of this receptor is a human donor in good health (CMV status not recorded). Some clones in this sample may be carry-over from other donors' samples. Here the CDR3 DNA reads TGTGCCAGCAGCTCCCCCACGGGCACAGATACGCAGTATTTT. It specifies CASSSPTGTDTQYF.